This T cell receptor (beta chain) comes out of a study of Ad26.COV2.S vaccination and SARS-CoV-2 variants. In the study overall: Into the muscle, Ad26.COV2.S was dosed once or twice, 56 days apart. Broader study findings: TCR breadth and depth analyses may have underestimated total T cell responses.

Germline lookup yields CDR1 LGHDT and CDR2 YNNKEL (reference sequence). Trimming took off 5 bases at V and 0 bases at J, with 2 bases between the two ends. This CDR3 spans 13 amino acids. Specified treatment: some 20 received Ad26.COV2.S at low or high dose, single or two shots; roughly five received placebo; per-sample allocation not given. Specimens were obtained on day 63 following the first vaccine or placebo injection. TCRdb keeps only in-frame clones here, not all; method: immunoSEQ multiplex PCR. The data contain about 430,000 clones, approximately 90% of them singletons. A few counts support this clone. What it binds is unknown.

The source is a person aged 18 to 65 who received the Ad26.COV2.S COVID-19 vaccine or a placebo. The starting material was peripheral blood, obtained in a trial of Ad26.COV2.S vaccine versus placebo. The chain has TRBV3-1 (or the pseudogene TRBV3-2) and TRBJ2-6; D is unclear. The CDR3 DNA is TGTGCCAGCAGCTTCTCTGGGGCCAACGTCCTGACTTTC. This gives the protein CASSFSGANVLTF.